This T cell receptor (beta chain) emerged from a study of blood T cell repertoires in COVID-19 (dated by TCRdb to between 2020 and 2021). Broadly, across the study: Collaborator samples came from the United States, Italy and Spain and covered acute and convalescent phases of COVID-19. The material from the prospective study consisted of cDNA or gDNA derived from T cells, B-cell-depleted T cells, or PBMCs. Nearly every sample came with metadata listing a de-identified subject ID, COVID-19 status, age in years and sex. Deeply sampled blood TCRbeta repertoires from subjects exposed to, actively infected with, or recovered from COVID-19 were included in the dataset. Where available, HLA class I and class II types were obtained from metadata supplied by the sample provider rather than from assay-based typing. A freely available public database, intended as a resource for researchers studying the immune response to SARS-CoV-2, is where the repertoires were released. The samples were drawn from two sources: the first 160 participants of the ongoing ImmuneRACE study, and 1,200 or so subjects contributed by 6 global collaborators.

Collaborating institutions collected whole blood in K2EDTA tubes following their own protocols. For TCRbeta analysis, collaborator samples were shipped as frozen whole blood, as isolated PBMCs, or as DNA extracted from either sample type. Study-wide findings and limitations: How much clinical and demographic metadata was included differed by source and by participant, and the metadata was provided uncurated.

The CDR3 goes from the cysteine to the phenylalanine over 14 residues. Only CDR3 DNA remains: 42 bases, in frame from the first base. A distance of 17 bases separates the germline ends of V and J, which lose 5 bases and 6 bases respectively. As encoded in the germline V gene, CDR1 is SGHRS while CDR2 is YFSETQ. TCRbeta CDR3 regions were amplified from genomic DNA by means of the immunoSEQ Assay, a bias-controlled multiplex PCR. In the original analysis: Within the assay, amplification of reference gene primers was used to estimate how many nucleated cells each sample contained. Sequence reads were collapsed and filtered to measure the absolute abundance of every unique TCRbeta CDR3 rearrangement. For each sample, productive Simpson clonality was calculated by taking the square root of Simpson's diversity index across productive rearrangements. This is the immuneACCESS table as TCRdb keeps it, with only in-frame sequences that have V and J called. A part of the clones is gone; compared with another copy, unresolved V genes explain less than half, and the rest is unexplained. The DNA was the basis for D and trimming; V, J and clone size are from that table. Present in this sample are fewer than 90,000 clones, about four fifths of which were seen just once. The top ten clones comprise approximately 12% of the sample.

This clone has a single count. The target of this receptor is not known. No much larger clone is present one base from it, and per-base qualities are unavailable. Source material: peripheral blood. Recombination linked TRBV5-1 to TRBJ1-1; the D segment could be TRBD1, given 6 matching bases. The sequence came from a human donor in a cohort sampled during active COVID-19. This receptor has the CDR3 CASRTTGRIAEAFF. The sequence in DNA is TGCGCCAGCAGAACGACAGGACGCATCGCTGAAGCTTTCTTT.